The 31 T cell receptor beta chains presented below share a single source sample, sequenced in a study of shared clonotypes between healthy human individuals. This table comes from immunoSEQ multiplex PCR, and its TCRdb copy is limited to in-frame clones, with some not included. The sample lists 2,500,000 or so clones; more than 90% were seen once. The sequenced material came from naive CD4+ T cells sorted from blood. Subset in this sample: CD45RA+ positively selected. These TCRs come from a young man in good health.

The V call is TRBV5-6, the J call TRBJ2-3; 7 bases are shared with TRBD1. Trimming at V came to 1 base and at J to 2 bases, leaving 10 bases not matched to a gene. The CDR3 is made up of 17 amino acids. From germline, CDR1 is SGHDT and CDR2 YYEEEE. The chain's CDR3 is CASSLSLAEGATDTQYF. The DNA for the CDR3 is TGTGCCAGCAGCTTGAGCCTAGCAGAGGGGGCCACAGATACGCAGTATTTT.

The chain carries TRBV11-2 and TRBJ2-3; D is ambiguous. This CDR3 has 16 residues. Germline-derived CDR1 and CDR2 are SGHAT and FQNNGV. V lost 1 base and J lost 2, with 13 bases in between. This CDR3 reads CASSLAPRLATDTQYF. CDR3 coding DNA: TGTGCCAGCAGCTTAGCCCCTCGGCTGGCCACAGATACGCAGTATTTT.

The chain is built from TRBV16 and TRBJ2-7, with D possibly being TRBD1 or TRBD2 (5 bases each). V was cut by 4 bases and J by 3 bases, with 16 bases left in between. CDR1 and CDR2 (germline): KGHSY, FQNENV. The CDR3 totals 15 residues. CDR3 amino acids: CASSPNVGDVYEQYF. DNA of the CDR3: TGTGCCAGCAGCCCCAACGTGGGGGACGTCTACGAGCAGTACTTC.

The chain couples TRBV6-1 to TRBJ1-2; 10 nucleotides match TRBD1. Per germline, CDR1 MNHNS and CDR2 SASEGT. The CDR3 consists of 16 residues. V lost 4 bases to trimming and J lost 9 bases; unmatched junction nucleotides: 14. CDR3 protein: CASSVALTGTGVSYTF. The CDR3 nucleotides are TGTGCCAGCAGTGTTGCTCTCACCGGGACAGGGGTTAGCTACACCTTC.

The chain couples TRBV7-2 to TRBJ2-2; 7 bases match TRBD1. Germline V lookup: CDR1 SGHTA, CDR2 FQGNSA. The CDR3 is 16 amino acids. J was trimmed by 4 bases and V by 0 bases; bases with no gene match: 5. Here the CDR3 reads CASSLAGTVRTGELFF. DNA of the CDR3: TGTGCCAGCAGCTTAGCCGGGACAGTCCGCACCGGGGAGCTGTTTTTT.

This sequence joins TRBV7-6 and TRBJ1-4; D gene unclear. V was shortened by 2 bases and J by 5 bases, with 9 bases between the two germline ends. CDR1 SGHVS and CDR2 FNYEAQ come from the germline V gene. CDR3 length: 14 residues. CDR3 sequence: CASSLFVSNEKLFF. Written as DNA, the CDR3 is TGTGCCAGCAGCTTATTCGTCTCAAATGAAAAACTGTTTTTT.

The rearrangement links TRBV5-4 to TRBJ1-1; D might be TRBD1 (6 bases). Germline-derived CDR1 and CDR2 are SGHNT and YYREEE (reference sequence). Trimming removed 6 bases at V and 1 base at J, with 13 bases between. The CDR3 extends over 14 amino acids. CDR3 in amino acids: CASNIGGGNTEAFF. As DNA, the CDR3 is TGTGCCAGCAACATTGGGGGCGGGAACACTGAAGCTTTCTTT. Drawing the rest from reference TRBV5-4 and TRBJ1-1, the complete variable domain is ETGVTQSPTHLIKTRGQQVTLRCSSQSGHNTVSWYQQALGQGPQFIFQYYREEENGRGNFPPRFSGLQFPNYSSELNVNALELDDSALYLCASNIGGGNTEAFFGQGTRLTVV.

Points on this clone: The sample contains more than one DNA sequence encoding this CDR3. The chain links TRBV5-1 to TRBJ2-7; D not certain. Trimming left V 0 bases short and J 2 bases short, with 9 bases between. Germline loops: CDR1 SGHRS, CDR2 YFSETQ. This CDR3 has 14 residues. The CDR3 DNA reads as TGCGCCAGCAGCTTGGCTGGCGGCCCCTACGAGCAGTACTTC. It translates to CASSLAGGPYEQYF. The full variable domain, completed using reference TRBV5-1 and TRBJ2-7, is KAGVTQTPRYLIKTRGQQVTLSCSPISGHRSVSWYQQTPGQGLQFLFEYFSETQRNKGNFPGRFSGRQFSNSRSEMNVSTLELGDSALYLCASSLAGGPYEQYFGPGTRLTVT.

CDR3 in DNA: TGTGCCAGCAGCTTGGAGGGGGCGGGGGACACTGAAGCTTTCTTT. Translated: CASSLEGAGDTEAFF. This rearrangement joins TRBV5-4 to TRBJ1-1, with 7 bases lining up with TRBD1. CDR3 length equals 15 residues. CDR1 is SGHNT and CDR2 is YYREEE in the germline V gene (reference sequence). J was trimmed by 3 bases and V by 0 bases; bases with no gene match: 5.

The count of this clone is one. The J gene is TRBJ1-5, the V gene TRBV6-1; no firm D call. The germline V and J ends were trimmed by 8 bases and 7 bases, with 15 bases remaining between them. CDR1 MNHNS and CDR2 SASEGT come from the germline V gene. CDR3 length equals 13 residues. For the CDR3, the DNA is TGTGCCAGCGTCTCTCAAACTGGGCAGCCCCAGCATTTT. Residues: CASVSQTGQPQHF.

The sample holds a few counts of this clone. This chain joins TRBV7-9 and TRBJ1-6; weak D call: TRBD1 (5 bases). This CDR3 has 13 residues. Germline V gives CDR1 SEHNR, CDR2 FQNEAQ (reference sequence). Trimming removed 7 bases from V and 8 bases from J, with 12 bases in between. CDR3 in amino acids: CASTDRGHSPLHF. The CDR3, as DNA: TGTGCCAGCACCGACAGAGGACATTCACCCCTCCACTTT.

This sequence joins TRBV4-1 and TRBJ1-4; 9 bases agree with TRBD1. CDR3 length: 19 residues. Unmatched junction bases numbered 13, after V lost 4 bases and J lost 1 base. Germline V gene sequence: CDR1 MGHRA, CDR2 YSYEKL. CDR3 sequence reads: CASSPAPTGGLGTNEKLFF. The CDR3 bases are TGCGCCAGCAGCCCAGCCCCGACAGGGGGATTGGGAACTAATGAAAAACTGTTTTTT.

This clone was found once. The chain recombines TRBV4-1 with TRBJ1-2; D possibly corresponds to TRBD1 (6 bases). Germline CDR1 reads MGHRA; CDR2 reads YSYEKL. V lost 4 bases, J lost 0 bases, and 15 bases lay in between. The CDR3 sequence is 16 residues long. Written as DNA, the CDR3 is TGCGCCAGCAGCCTTACGTACACAGGGTCTAACTATGGCTACACCTTC. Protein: CASSLTYTGSNYGYTF.

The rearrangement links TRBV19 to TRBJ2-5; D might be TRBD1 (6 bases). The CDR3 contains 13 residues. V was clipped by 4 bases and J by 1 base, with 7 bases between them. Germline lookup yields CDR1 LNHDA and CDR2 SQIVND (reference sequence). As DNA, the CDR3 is TGTGCCAGTAGTAGGGACACCCAAGAGACCCAGTACTTC. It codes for CASSRDTQETQYF.

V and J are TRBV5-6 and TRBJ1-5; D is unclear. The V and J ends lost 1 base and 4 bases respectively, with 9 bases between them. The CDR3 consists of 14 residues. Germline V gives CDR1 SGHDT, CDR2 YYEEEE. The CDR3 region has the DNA TGTGCCAGCAGCTTGTGGATTCCAAATCAGCCCCAGCATTTT. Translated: CASSLWIPNQPQHF.

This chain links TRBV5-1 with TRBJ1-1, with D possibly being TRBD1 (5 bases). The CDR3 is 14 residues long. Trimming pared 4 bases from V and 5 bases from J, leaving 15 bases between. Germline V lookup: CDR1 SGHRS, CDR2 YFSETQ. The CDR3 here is CASSGQEGTTEAFF. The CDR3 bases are TGCGCCAGCAGCGGGCAGGAGGGGACGACTGAAGCTTTCTTT. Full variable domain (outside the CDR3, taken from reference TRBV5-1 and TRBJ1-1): KAGVTQTPRYLIKTRGQQVTLSCSPISGHRSVSWYQQTPGQGLQFLFEYFSETQRNKGNFPGRFSGRQFSNSRSEMNVSTLELGDSALYLCASSGQEGTTEAFFGQGTRLTVV.

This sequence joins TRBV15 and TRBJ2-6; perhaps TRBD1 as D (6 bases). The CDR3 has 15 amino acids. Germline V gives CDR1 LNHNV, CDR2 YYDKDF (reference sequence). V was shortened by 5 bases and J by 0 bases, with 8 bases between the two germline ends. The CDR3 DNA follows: TGTGCCACCAGCCAAGGGGGCTCTGGGGCCAACGTCCTGACTTTC. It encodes CATSQGGSGANVLTF.

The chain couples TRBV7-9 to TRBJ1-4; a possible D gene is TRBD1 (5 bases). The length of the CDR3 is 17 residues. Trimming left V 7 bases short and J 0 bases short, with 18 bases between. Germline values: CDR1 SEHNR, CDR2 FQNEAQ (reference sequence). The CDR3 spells CASTLIRGWATNEKLFF. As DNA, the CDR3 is TGTGCCAGCACCCTTATACGGGGCTGGGCAACTAATGAAAAACTGTTTTTT.

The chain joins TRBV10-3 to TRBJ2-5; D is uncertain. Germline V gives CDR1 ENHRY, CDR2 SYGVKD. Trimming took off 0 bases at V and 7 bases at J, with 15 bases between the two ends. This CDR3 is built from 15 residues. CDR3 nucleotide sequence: TGTGCCATCAGTGAGTCCCGAAACGGTCTCGGGACCCAGTACTTC. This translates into CAISESRNGLGTQYF.

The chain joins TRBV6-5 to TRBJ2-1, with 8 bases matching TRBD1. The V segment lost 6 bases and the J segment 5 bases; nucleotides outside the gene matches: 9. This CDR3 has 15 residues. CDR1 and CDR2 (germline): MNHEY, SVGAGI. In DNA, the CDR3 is TGTGCCAGCAGATTAACCGGGACAGGCGACAATGAGCAGTTCTTC. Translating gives CASRLTGTGDNEQFF.

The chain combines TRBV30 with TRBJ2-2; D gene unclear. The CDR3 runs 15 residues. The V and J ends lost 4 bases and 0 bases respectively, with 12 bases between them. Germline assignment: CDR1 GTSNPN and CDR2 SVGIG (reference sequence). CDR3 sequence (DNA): TGTGCCTGGAAAAAGGGCCAAGCGAACACCGGGGAGCTGTTTTTT. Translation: CAWKKGQANTGELFF.

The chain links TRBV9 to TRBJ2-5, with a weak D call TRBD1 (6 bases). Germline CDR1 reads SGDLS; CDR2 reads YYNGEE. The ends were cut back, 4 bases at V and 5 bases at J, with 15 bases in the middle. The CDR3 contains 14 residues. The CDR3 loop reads CASSSQGTGETQYF. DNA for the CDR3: TGTGCCAGCAGCTCTCAGGGGACCGGTGAGACCCAGTACTTC.

CDR3 nucleotides: TGTGCCAGCAGACCCGGGACTGGGAAGCACGAGCAGTACTTC. This codes for CASRPGTGKHEQYF. The chain couples TRBV6-1 to TRBJ2-7; D is perhaps TRBD2 (6 bases). The length of the CDR3 is 14 residues. CDR1 is MNHNS, CDR2 SASEGT, per germline. Trimming removed 6 bases from V and 5 bases from J, with 17 bases in between.

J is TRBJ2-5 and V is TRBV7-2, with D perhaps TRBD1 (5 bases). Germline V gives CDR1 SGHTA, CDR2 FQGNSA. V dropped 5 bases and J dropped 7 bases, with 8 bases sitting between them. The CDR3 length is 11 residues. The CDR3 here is CASSQGATQYF. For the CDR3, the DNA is TGTGCCAGCAGCCAAGGGGCGACCCAGTACTTC.

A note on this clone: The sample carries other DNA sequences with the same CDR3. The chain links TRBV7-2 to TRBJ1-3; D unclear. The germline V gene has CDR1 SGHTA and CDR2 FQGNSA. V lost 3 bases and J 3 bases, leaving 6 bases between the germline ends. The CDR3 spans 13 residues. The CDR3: CASSLGSGNTIYF. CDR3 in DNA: TGTGCCAGCAGCTTGGGGAGTGGAAACACCATATATTTT.

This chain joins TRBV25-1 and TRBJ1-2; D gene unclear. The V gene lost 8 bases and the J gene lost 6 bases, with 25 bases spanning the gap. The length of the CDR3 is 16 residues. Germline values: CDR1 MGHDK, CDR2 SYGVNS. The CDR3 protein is CASYPSGNEAPNGYTF. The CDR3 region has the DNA TGTGCCAGCTATCCTAGTGGCAATGAAGCGCCGAATGGCTACACCTTC.

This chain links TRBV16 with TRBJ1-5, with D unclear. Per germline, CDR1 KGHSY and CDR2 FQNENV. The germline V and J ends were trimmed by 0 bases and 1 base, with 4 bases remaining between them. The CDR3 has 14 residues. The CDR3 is CASSQSGSNQPQHF. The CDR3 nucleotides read TGTGCCAGCAGCCAATCGGGGAGCAATCAGCCCCAGCATTTT.

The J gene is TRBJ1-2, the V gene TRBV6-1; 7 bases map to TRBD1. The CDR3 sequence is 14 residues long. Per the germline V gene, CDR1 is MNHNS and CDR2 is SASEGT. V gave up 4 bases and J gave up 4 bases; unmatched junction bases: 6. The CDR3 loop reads CASSAYRDSYGYTF. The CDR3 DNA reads TGTGCCAGCAGTGCCTACCGGGACAGCTATGGCTACACCTTC.

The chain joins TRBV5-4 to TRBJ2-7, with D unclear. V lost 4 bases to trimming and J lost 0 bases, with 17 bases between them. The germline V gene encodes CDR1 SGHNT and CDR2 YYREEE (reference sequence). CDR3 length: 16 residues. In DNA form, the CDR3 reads TGTGCCAGCAGCGGCTTCCCGGAAAAGGGCTCCTACGAGCAGTACTTC. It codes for CASSGFPEKGSYEQYF.

The CDR3 DNA follows: TGCGCCAGCAGCTTCCCACTAGCGGCCTACAATGAGCAGTTCTTC. Translating gives CASSFPLAAYNEQFF. The V gene is TRBV5-1, the J gene TRBJ2-1; 8 nucleotides match TRBD2. Germline V lookup: CDR1 SGHRS, CDR2 YFSETQ. The V and J ends lost 2 bases and 2 bases, in that order; junction bases with no gene match: 3. This CDR3 region has 15 residues. The variable domain in full, with the rest retrieved from reference TRBV5-1 and TRBJ2-1, is KAGVTQTPRYLIKTRGQQVTLSCSPISGHRSVSWYQQTPGQGLQFLFEYFSETQRNKGNFPGRFSGRQFSNSRSEMNVSTLELGDSALYLCASSFPLAAYNEQFFGPGTRLTVL.

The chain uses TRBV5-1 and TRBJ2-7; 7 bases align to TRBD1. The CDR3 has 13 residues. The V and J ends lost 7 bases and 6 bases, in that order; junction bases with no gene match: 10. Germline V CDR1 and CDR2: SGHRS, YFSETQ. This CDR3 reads CASSPTGFVEQYF. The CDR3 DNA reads TGCGCCAGCTCCCCGACAGGGTTCGTCGAGCAGTACTTC.